The 8 T cell receptor beta chains given below trace back to one sample, sequenced in a study of Tregs in tolerant kidney transplant recipients. Data came from immunoSEQ multiplex PCR; TCRdb stores just in-frame clones and leaves some out. The sample lists over 70,000 clones; 90% to 95% were seen once. Mixed chimerism was transient after nonmyeloablative marrow transplants from related graft donors. The sequencing used CD4+ T cells from blood (PBMCs), collected 24 months after the transplant. These receptors came from a human patient who received a combined kidney and bone marrow transplant. Some T cells may be the graft donor's.

The chain joins TRBV20-1 to TRBJ2-3; no clear D gene. The CDR3 has 11 residues. Per the germline V gene, CDR1 is DFQATT and CDR2 is SNEGSKA (reference sequence). V was cut by 6 bases and J by 0 bases, with 4 bases left in between. Written as DNA, the CDR3 is TGCAGTGCGCAGAGCACAGATACGCAGTATTTT. Translated: CSAQSTDTQYF.

This clone came up once. V and J are TRBV19 and TRBJ1-3; no firm D call. Germline lookup yields CDR1 LNHDA and CDR2 SQIVND (reference sequence). The CDR3 consists of 17 residues. Trimming pared 3 bases from V and 0 bases from J, leaving 15 bases between. The DNA of the CDR3 is TGTGCCAGTAGTATCACGGTTCAGCAGGCCTCTGGAAACACCATATATTTT. Encoded protein: CASSITVQQASGNTIYF.

This chain uses TRBV29-1 with TRBJ1-2; D gene ambiguous. The CDR3 is 11 amino acids. Germline values: CDR1 SQVTM, CDR2 ANQGSEA. V shed 7 bases and J shed 4 bases, with 10 bases lying between them. The CDR3 spells CSAHYSYGYTF. The CDR3 DNA reads TGCAGCGCCCATTACAGCTATGGCTACACCTTC.

This chain joins TRBV5-6 and TRBJ1-2, with 7 positions matching TRBD1. The junction had 6 bases not matched to a gene; V was cut back by 0 bases and J by 4 bases. The CDR3 runs to 15 residues. The germline CDR1 and CDR2 sequences are SGHDT and YYEEEE. The CDR3 DNA reads TGTGCCAGCAGCTTGGACTCACAGGGGTCCTATGGCTACACCTTC. Translated: CASSLDSQGSYGYTF.

The CDR3 spells CASRKDSPSSYEQYF. CDR3 DNA sequence: TGTGCCAGCAGGAAAGACAGCCCTAGCTCCTACGAGCAGTACTTC. The rearrangement joins TRBV6-5 to TRBJ2-7; D perhaps matches TRBD1 (5 bases). The CDR3 has 15 amino acids. Germline V gene lookup returns CDR1 MNHEY and CDR2 SVGAGI. Trimming left V 6 bases short and J 0 bases short, with 15 bases between.

V usage is TRBV27 and J usage is TRBJ1-2; maybe TRBD1 (6 bases). Trimming cost V 5 bases and J 1 base, with 8 bases left between them. The germline CDR1 and CDR2 sequences are MNHEY and SMNVEV (reference sequence). The CDR3 runs to 13 residues. CDR3 region: CASSPRGNYGYTF. The CDR3 DNA sequence: TGTGCCAGCAGTCCCAGGGGTAACTATGGCTACACCTTC.

V and J are TRBV10-3 and TRBJ2-3, with D tentatively TRBD1 (6 bases). The CDR3 runs to 15 residues. Deletions cut 4 bases from V and 1 base from J, with 12 bases between. Germline V gene data show CDR1 as ENHRY and CDR2 as SYGVKD. This chain's CDR3 is CAISAGVLGTDTQYF. CDR3 bases: TGTGCCATCAGTGCAGGGGTTTTAGGCACAGATACGCAGTATTTT.

The chain has TRBV9 and TRBJ2-7; D might be TRBD2 (7 bases). CDR1 SGDLS and CDR2 YYNGEE come from the germline V gene. The V end lost 0 bases, the J end lost 6 bases, and 10 bases lay between the germline ends. The CDR3 has 13 residues. CDR3: CASSVGGGLEQYF. CDR3 nucleotide sequence: TGTGCCAGCAGCGTAGGGGGGGGGCTCGAGCAGTACTTC.